Listed here are 9 T cell receptor beta chains from one sample, sequenced in a study of blood T cell repertoires in COVID-19. The table came from immunoSEQ multiplex PCR; TCRdb's copy has only in-frame clones and leaves some out. The sample lists about 210,000 clones, 87% occurring once. The sequenced sample was PBMCs or T cells enriched from blood (not recorded which). The receptors originated from a young man with acute COVID-19.

This sequence joins TRBV27 and TRBJ2-7; 7 positions match TRBD2. The CDR3 totals 15 residues. The J segment lost 0 bases and the V segment lost 4 bases, leaving 6 bases of the junction unmatched. Germline V gene lookup returns CDR1 MNHEY and CDR2 SMNVEV (reference sequence). The CDR3 loop is CASSSPVAGSYEQYF. DNA for the CDR3: TGTGCCAGCAGTTCCCCTGTAGCGGGCTCCTACGAGCAGTACTTC.

As regards this clone: A read error may account for a junction end that differs from germline. This chain links TRBV12-5 with TRBJ1-2; 7 bases are a match to TRBD1. Germline CDR1 reads LGHNT; CDR2 reads FRNRAP. CDR3 length equals 15 residues. The CDR3 bases are TGTGCTAGTGGTTGGGGTATGGGACAGCAAAACTATTTAAGCTTC. It translates to CASGWGMGQQNYLSF. Full variable domain (rest looked up from reference TRBV12-5 and TRBJ1-2): DARVTQTPRHKVTEMGQEVTMRCQPILGHNTVFWYRQTMMQGLELLAYFRNRAPLDDSGMPKDRFSAEMPDATLATLKIQPSEPRDSAVYFCASGWGMGQQNYLSFGSGTRLTVV.

The chain employs TRBV19 and TRBJ2-3; 11 bases are shared with TRBD2. The CDR3 sequence is 15 residues long. With 5 bases clipped from V and 5 bases from J, the junction kept 6 bases outside the gene matches. CDR1 and CDR2 (germline): LNHDA, SQIVND (reference sequence). The chain's CDR3 is CASSATSGMGDTQYF. CDR3 DNA sequence: TGTGCCAGTAGTGCGACTAGCGGGATGGGAGATACGCAGTATTTT.

The chain is built from TRBV19 and TRBJ1-5; D perhaps matches TRBD1 (6 bases). Trimming left V 3 bases short and J 11 bases short, with 14 bases between. This CDR3 contains 13 residues. The germline gives CDR1 LNHDA, CDR2 SQIVND (reference sequence). The CDR3 loop reads CASSMVQGESQHF. The CDR3 nucleotides are TGTGCCAGTAGTATGGTACAGGGAGAATCCCAGCATTTT.

The V call is TRBV24-1, the J call TRBJ1-2; 7 positions agree with TRBD1. The V and J ends lost 2 bases and 2 bases, in that order; junction bases with no gene match: 10. This CDR3 is built from 17 residues. Germline CDR1 is KGHDR and CDR2 is SFDVKD. The CDR3 region is CATSDSGGGSRNYGYTF. The CDR3 DNA follows: TGTGCCACCAGTGATTCAGGGGGAGGCAGTCGAAACTATGGCTACACCTTC.

The chain couples TRBV9 to TRBJ2-1; 8 bases match TRBD2. CDR1 SGDLS and CDR2 YYNGEE come from the germline V gene. The length of the CDR3 is 17 residues. Losses at the gene ends were 0 bases for V and 2 bases for J; bases not matched to a gene: 7. CDR3 residues: CASSVGAGVSPYNEQFF. CDR3 sequence (DNA): TGTGCCAGCAGCGTAGGAGCGGGAGTTAGTCCCTACAATGAGCAGTTCTTC.

The rearrangement links TRBV28 to TRBJ2-5; TRBD1 aligns across 7 bases. The CDR3 runs 14 residues. Germline CDR1 is MDHEN and CDR2 is SYDVKM. Losses at the gene ends were 6 bases for V and 5 bases for J; bases not matched to a gene: 9. The DNA of the CDR3 is TGTGCCAGCAGCCGGGACAGCTTGGCGGAGACCCAGTACTTC. It translates to CASSRDSLAETQYF.

This clone occurred once. V is TRBV28 and J is TRBJ1-2; a weak D match, TRBD1 (5 bases). Between the trimmed V and J ends, which lost 1 base and 7 bases, there was a span of 10 bases. This CDR3 comprises 13 residues. Germline assignment: CDR1 MDHEN and CDR2 SYDVKM. For the CDR3, the DNA is TGTGCCAGCAGTTTATTGGCAGGGTTTGGCTACACCTTC. Protein sequence: CASSLLAGFGYTF.

This clone was observed a few times. The chain employs TRBV27 and TRBJ2-2, with D maybe TRBD1 (6 bases). The CDR3 consists of 15 residues. In germline, CDR1 is MNHEY, CDR2 SMNVEV (reference sequence). The V end was cut by 6 bases, the J end by 3 bases, with 14 bases between. The CDR3 sequence: CASRSYRVDTGELFF. CDR3 nucleotide sequence: TGTGCCAGCAGATCTTACAGGGTCGACACCGGGGAGCTGTTTTTT.